This entry describes one TCR beta chain. This sample is part of a study of T cell responses to AZD1222 COVID-19 vaccine. Some clones are missing from TCRdb's copy, which holds only in-frame ones; the method was immunoSEQ multiplex PCR. The sample yields tens of thousands of clones, about 82% seen once. The CDR3 is 14 amino acids. Trimming cost V 4 bases and J 6 bases, with 16 bases left between them. Germline-derived CDR1 and CDR2 are SGHRS and YFSETQ. The chain is built from TRBV5-1 and TRBJ1-1, with no clear D. The input for sequencing was peripheral blood, taken on day 0 of AZD1222 vaccination. The receptor comes from an adult in good health. CDR3 DNA sequence: TGCGCCAGCAGCCCCCTGGTGTCCACGGCTGAAGCTTTCTTT. Protein: CASSPLVSTAEAFF.